These T cell receptor beta chains were read from a single sample in a study of cytomegalovirus exposure and HLA in healthy donors. Some clones are missing from TCRdb's copy, which holds only in-frame ones; the method was immunoSEQ multiplex PCR. The sample carries approximately 130,000 clones, approximately 87% recorded once. The sequenced sample was PBMCs. The receptors shown here come from a woman between 25 and 40 years old in good health and CMV-seronegative. Each CDR3 is given with its conserved first and last residue. Fields, in order: V gene, clone size, D gene, J gene, CDR3 protein, CDR3 DNA. D genes are given only for firm matches. Size values are once, few and many counts, or a class for expanded clones, and some rows have none.

TRBV6-5	.	TRBD2	TRBJ2-1	CASSYGAGGVGEQFF	TGTGCCAGCAGTTACGGGGCGGGAGGGGTGGGTGAGCAGTTCTTC
TRBV6-5	.	.	TRBJ2-3	CASSYGPSTDTQYF	TGTGCCAGCAGTTACGGGCCTAGCACAGATACGCAGTATTTT
TRBV30	once	TRBD2	TRBJ2-7	CAWSATLAVHEQYF	TGTGCCTGGAGTGCAACACTAGCGGTCCACGAGCAGTACTTC
TRBV6-5	.	TRBD1	TRBJ2-1	CASSYSGTGGGQFF	TGTGCCAGCAGTTACTCCGGGACAGGGGGCGGGCAGTTCTTC
TRBV10-1	.	.	TRBJ2-7	CASSGGLLRCSLDNYEQYF	TGCGCCAGCAGTGGGGGACTCCTCCGGTGCAGCCTCGATAACTACGAGCAGTACTTC
TRBV5-1	once	.	TRBJ2-1	CASSLVRLGAGYNEQFF	TGCGCCAGCAGCTTGGTGCGACTAGGAGCAGGCTACAATGAGCAGTTCTTC
TRBV27	.	.	TRBJ2-1	CASRNIAIEQFF	TGTGCCAGCAGAAACATAGCGATAGAGCAGTTCTTC
TRBV7-8	.	.	TRBJ2-1	CASSQLQGYNEQFF	TGTGCCAGCAGCCAGCTCCAGGGGTACAATGAGCAGTTCTTC
TRBV7-2	once	.	TRBJ2-3	CASSYLADTQYF	TGTGCCAGCAGCTATCTAGCGGATACGCAGTATTTT
TRBV11-2	.	.	TRBJ2-7	CASMEGAYAYEQYF	TGTGCCAGCATGGAGGGGGCCTATGCCTACGAGCAGTACTTC
TRBV5-1	once	.	TRBJ2-7	CASSLVGSEGYEQYF	TGCGCCAGCAGCTTGGTAGGGTCGGAGGGTTACGAGCAGTACTTC
TRBV4-3	.	.	TRBJ2-5	CASSHDRWGQTQYF	TGCGCCAGCAGCCATGACAGGTGGGGTCAGACCCAGTACTTC
TRBV5-1	.	TRBD2	TRBJ2-3	CASRGVAGGQTTQYF	TGCGCCAGCAGGGGGGTAGCGGGGGGTCAGACGACGCAGTATTTT
TRBV7-9	medium-sized	.	TRBJ2-1	CASSNSLESYNEQFF	TGTGCCAGCAGTAATTCACTCGAGTCCTACAATGAGCAGTTCTTC
TRBV29-1	few	.	TRBJ2-7	CSVRGSYEQYF	TGCAGCGTCCGGGGCTCCTACGAGCAGTACTTC
TRBV6-1	.	.	TRBJ2-6	CASSEEGGTGANVLTF	TGTGCCAGCAGTGAAGAAGGAGGGACTGGGGCCAACGTCCTGACTTTC
TRBV4-2	.	TRBD1	TRBJ2-7	CASSHRTGGEYEQYF	TGTGCCAGCAGCCACCGGACAGGGGGCGAATACGAGCAGTACTTC
TRBV5-6	.	TRBD1	TRBJ2-3	CASSLWDRESTQYF	TGTGCCAGCAGCTTGTGGGACAGGGAGTCGACGCAGTATTTT
TRBV18	few	TRBD1	TRBJ1-5	CASSPRGTGLDQPQHF	TGTGCCAGCTCGCCCCGCGGGACAGGGTTGGATCAGCCCCAGCATTTT
TRBV2	.	TRBD2	TRBJ2-1	CASSEGSGRNEQFF	TGTGCCAGCAGTGAGGGTAGCGGGAGGAATGAGCAGTTCTTC
TRBV7-9	once	.	TRBJ2-1	CASSFTTTQTSYSYNEQFF	TGTGCCAGCAGCTTCACCACTACACAGACTAGTTATTCCTACAATGAGCAGTTCTTC
TRBV10-3	.	.	TRBJ1-6	CAISELIADSPLHF	TGTGCCATCAGTGAGTTGATAGCAGATTCACCCCTCCACTTT
TRBV6-5	.	.	TRBJ2-7	CASSYLQGAYEQYF	TGTGCCAGCAGTTACCTACAAGGGGCTTACGAGCAGTACTTC
TRBV5-1	.	TRBD2	TRBJ2-3	CASSRDGGSPDTQYF	TGCGCCAGCTCGCGGGACGGGGGGAGCCCAGATACGCAGTATTTT
TRBV19	.	.	TRBJ2-7	CASKIEGGASYEQYF	TGTGCCAGTAAGATAGAGGGTGGGGCCTCCTACGAGCAGTACTTC
TRBV7-6	.	.	TRBJ2-3	CASSLGSADTQYF	TGTGCCAGCAGCTTAGGGAGCGCAGATACGCAGTATTTT
TRBV6-6	.	.	TRBJ2-7	CASSRRGSYEQYF	TGTGCCAGCAGTCGACGGGGCTCCTACGAGCAGTACTTC
TRBV9	.	.	TRBJ1-2	CASSVHPRGSGGYTF	TGTGCCAGCAGCGTTCACCCTCGGGGGAGCGGTGGCTACACCTTC
TRBV7-2	once	TRBD1	TRBJ1-5	CASSRQGLGQPQHF	TGTGCCAGCAGCCGACAGGGGTTAGGTCAGCCCCAGCATTTT
TRBV9	.	TRBD2	TRBJ2-1	CASTSGGSYNEQFF	TGTGCCAGCACTTCGGGGGGCTCCTACAATGAGCAGTTCTTC
TRBV5-1	.	.	TRBJ2-2	CASSLARSNTGELFF	TGCGCCAGCAGCTTGGCTCGGTCAAACACCGGGGAGCTGTTTTTT
TRBV7-2	.	TRBD2	TRBJ2-2	CASSLGLAGWNTGELFF	TGTGCCAGCAGCTTAGGTCTAGCGGGTTGGAACACCGGGGAGCTGTTTTTT
TRBV28	.	.	TRBJ2-7	CASTTFWGRARDGFPEQYF	TGTGCCAGCACCACATTTTGGGGGCGGGCACGGGACGGTTTTCCGGAGCAGTACTTC
TRBV19	few	.	TRBJ1-1	CASSLAGTLNTEAFF	TGTGCCAGTAGTCTAGCAGGAACCTTGAACACTGAAGCTTTCTTT
TRBV7-2	.	.	TRBJ1-4	CASRPAGATNEKLFF	TGTGCCAGCCGACCGGCAGGTGCAACTAATGAAAAACTGTTTTTT
TRBV10-3	.	.	TRBJ2-7	CAVLGRGAYEQYF	TGTGCCGTCCTGGGGAGGGGGGCCTACGAGCAGTACTTC
TRBV4-1	.	TRBD1	TRBJ1-2	CASSQDRGSYGYTF	TGCGCCAGCAGCCAAGACAGGGGGTCCTATGGCTACACCTTC
TRBV7-3	few	.	TRBJ1-6	CASSLSGPGGNSPLHF	TGTGCCAGCAGCTTATCAGGGCCCGGGGGAAATTCACCCCTCCACTTT
TRBV9	.	TRBD1	TRBJ2-7	CASSVGGTGAYSGYEQYF	TGTGCCAGCAGCGTGGGGGGGACAGGGGCATATAGCGGCTACGAGCAGTACTTC
TRBV7-3	.	.	TRBJ2-7	CASSPSPGSYEQYF	TGTGCCAGCAGCCCAAGTCCAGGGTCCTACGAGCAGTACTTC
TRBV6-1	.	.	TRBJ1-4	CASREGSAGEKLFF	TGTGCCAGCAGGGAGGGGTCGGCAGGGGAAAAACTGTTTTTT
TRBV6-6	.	TRBD2	TRBJ2-1	CASRLAGESNEQFF	TGTGCCAGCCGCCTAGCGGGAGAAAGCAATGAGCAGTTCTTC
TRBV4-1	.	.	TRBJ2-7	CASSQDTRRGSSYEQYF	TGCGCCAGCAGCCAAGATACGAGGAGAGGGAGCTCCTACGAGCAGTACTTC
TRBV6-4	.	.	TRBJ2-1	CASSLSLAPDYEQFF	TGTGCCAGCAGTTTAAGCCTAGCGCCAGATTATGAGCAGTTCTTC
TRBV7-8	.	.	TRBJ2-5	CASSTLAGIPQETQYF	TGTGCCAGCAGCACCCTCGCGGGGATCCCACAAGAGACCCAGTACTTC
TRBV7-3	.	TRBD1	TRBJ2-5	CASSAGDRKETQYF	TGTGCCAGCAGCGCCGGGGACAGAAAAGAGACCCAGTACTTC
TRBV5-4	.	TRBD1	TRBJ2-7	CASSAGGHFYEQYF	TGTGCCAGCAGCGCAGGGGGACACTTCTACGAGCAGTACTTC
TRBV5-1	.	TRBD2	TRBJ2-5	CASSLTSGEGETQYF	TGCGCCAGCAGCCTGACTAGCGGGGAGGGAGAGACCCAGTACTTC
TRBV28	once	TRBD1	TRBJ1-1	CASSPGTGLQAFF	TGTGCCAGCAGCCCCGGGACAGGGCTTCAGGCTTTCTTT
TRBV27	.	.	TRBJ1-1	CASSLRGPTMNTEAFF	TGTGCCAGCAGTTTGCGGGGACCCACCATGAACACTGAAGCTTTCTTT
TRBV6-1	.	.	TRBJ1-4	CASSGQQGSVGEKLFF	TGTGCCAGCAGTGGGCAACAGGGCTCGGTCGGCGAAAAACTGTTTTTT
TRBV30	.	.	TRBJ2-7	CAAMSQEQYF	TGTGCCGCGATGTCTCAAGAGCAGTACTTC
TRBV6-4	many	TRBD1	TRBJ1-6	CASSDGTGGSPLHF	TGTGCCAGCAGTGACGGGACAGGGGGTTCACCCCTCCACTTT
TRBV6-5	.	.	TRBJ1-1	CASSPSWNTEAFF	TGTGCCAGCAGCCCTAGTTGGAACACTGAAGCTTTCTTT
TRBV28	.	TRBD2	TRBJ2-1	CASSGGSKGWNEQFF	TGTGCCAGCAGCGGCGGGAGTAAAGGATGGAATGAGCAGTTCTTC
TRBV6-1	few	TRBD1	TRBJ1-3	CASNPDRGYGNTIYF	TGTGCCAGCAATCCGGACAGGGGATACGGAAACACCATATATTTT
TRBV18	few	TRBD2	TRBJ2-5	CASSQQTASGGDQETQYF	TGTGCCAGCTCACAACAGACCGCTAGCGGGGGGGACCAAGAGACCCAGTACTTC